Sequencing of this T cell receptor (beta chain) was carried out in a study of blood T cell repertoires in COVID-19. Study-level background: From the United States, Italy and Spain came samples of acute and convalescent COVID-19.

Sequencing used immunoSEQ multiplex PCR; TCRdb keeps in-frame clones, though not all of them. The sample holds around 40,000 clones; roughly 81% are singletons and the top ten take roughly an eighth. The receptor comes from a human donor in a cohort sampled during active COVID-19. The sequenced sample consisted of peripheral blood.

The CDR3 bases are TGTGCCAGCAGCCGCACGGAAGGGGCGCCCCAGCATTTT. It is translated as CASSRTEGAPQHF. The chain recombines TRBV14 with TRBJ1-5, with a tentative D call TRBD1 (5 bases). V was trimmed by 4 bases and J by 9 bases, leaving 13 bases between them. Germline lookup yields CDR1 SGHDN and CDR2 FVKESK. The CDR3 loop spans 13 amino acids. The whole variable domain, remainder taken from reference TRBV14 and TRBJ1-5, is EAGVTQFPSHSVIEKGQTVTLRCDPISGHDNLYWYRRVMGKEIKFLLHFVKESKQDESGMPNNRFLAERTGGTYSTLKVQPAELEDSGVYFCASSRTEGAPQHFGDGTRLSIL.